Listed below are T cell receptor beta chains from one sample, sequenced in a study of T cells in Graves' hyperthyroidism and ophthalmopathy. TCRdb processed the multiplex PCR reads anew with MiXCR; each CDR3 protein has one entry. Of nearly 250,000 distinct CDR3 sequences listed, less than 20% were seen once; the top ten hold around 26%. Input material: blood. The receptors were sampled from a woman aged 18-30 years with Graves' ophthalmopathy. The CDR3 runs from the conserved cysteine through the conserved F or W. Clone size is shown for a subset of rows, as once, few, many or a class of expanded clone.

j_call cdr3_length clone_size v_call cdr3_aa
TRBJ1-2 12 few TRBV20-1 CSAREGNYGYTF
TRBJ2-2 16 many TRBV5-8 CASSSKAGGYTGELFF
TRBJ2-2 13 many TRBV2 CASSMTFREELFF
TRBJ2-5 15 many TRBV20-1 CSARGLAGKQETQYF
TRBJ1-1 14 many TRBV28 CASSFAGNLFGAFF
TRBJ2-3 16 many TRBV15 CATSPGGPLSTDTQYF
TRBJ2-7 13 many TRBV28 CASRAGLSYEQYF
TRBJ2-3 16 NA TRBV3-1 CASSQEGLAITDTQYF
TRBJ1-1 14 many TRBV6-1 CASSEAGVRTEAFF
TRBJ2-7 11 many TRBV5-1 CASSLTDEQYF
TRBJ2-7 15 many TRBV5-6 CASSFTRGGFYEQYF
TRBJ2-5 18 NA TRBV28 CASSNGLAGPVEQETQYF
TRBJ2-3 14 many TRBV6-2/TRBV6-3 CASTGMGGRYTQYF
TRBJ1-5 13 many TRBV20-1 CSARSSGNQPQHF
TRBJ1-1 13 many TRBV7-2 CASSWKWQTLAFF
TRBJ2-1 16 many TRBV13 CASSLTGTSGVNEQFF
TRBJ2-5 16 many TRBV7-2 CASSLELAGIQETQYF
TRBJ2-2 16 many TRBV19 CASSKREGQGTGELFF
TRBJ2-3 16 many TRBV7-9 CASSLRIGTREDTQYF
TRBJ1-4 13 many TRBV29-1 CSAGTGPNEKLFF